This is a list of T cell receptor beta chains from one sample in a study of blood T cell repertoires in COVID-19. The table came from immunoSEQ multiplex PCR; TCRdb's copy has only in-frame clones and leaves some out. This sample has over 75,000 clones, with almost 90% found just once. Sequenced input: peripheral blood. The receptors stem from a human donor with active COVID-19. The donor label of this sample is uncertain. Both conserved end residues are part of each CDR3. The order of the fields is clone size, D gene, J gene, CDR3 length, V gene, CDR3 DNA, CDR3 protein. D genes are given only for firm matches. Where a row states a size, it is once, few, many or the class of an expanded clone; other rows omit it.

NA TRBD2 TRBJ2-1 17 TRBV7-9 TGTGCCAGCAGACACAAAGCGGGGGGGCATTACTACAATGAGCAGTTCTTC CASRHKAGGHYYNEQFF
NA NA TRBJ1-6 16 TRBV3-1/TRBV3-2 TGTGCCAGCAGCCAAGTTCCCGGGGGTAGGCATTCACCCCTCCACTTT CASSQVPGGRHSPLHF
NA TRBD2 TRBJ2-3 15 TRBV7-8 TGTGCCAGCAGCTTATCCGGGACTAGCAAAGATACGCAGTATTTT CASSLSGTSKDTQYF
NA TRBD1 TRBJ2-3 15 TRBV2 TGTGCCAGCAGTACAGGGGGTCGGGGCACAGATACGCAGTATTTT CASSTGGRGTDTQYF
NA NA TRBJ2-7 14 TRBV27 TGTGCCAGCAGTTTGTATCCAGGGATGGACGAGCAGTACTTC CASSLYPGMDEQYF
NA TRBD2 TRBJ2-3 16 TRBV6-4 TGTGCCAGCAGTGACTCGGGACTAGCGGACACGGGTACGCAGTATTTT CASSDSGLADTGTQYF
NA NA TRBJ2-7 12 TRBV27 TGTGCCAGCAGTCGAGACAGGTACGAGCAGTACTTC CASSRDRYEQYF
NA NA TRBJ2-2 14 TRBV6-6 TGTGCCAGCAGCCAGGGACAGAACACCGGGGAGCTGTTTTTT CASSQGQNTGELFF
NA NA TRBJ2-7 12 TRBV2 TGTGCCAGCAGGACCGACAGAAACGAGCAGTACTTC CASRTDRNEQYF
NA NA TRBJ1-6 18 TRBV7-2 TGTGCCAGCAGCTTGAATGTGGGGGGAGGGAATAATAATTCACCCCTCCACTTT CASSLNVGGGNNNSPLHF
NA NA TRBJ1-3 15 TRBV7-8 TGTGCCAGCAGCTTAGGAACAGTCGCTGGAAACACCATATATTTT CASSLGTVAGNTIYF
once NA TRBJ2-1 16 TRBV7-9 TGTGCCAGCAGCTTCCCCGGACTAGGGGGGGACAATGAGCAGTTCTTC CASSFPGLGGDNEQFF
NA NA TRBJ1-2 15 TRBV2 TGTGCCAGCAGTGTTAAACAGGAGATACCGTATGGCTACACCTTC CASSVKQEIPYGYTF
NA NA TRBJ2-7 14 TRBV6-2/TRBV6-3 TGTGCCAGCAGTTTTGAGACAGGTCTCAACGAGCAGTACTTC CASSFETGLNEQYF
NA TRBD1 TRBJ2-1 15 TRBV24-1 TGTGCCACCAGTGATGGGGACAGGGGGATAGATGAGCAGTTCTTC CATSDGDRGIDEQFF
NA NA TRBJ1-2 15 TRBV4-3 TGCGCCAGCAGCCAAGACCGAAACATTAACTATGGCTACACCTTC CASSQDRNINYGYTF
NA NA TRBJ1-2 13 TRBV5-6 TGTGCCAGCAGCGAGGCCGCGGGCTATGGCTACACCTTC CASSEAAGYGYTF
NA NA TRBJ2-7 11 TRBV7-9 TGTGCCAGCGGGGGGTTATACGAGCAGTACTTC CASGGLYEQYF
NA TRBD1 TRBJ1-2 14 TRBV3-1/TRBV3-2 TGTGCCAGCAGCCTTAGGGACAGGGGCTCCCTCTCCACCTTC CASSLRDRGSLSTF
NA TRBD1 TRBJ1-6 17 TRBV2 TGTGCCAGCAGTGAAGTGACAGGGGTAGTATCTAATTCACCCCTCCACTTT CASSEVTGVVSNSPLHF
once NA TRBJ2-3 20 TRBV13 TGTGCCAGCAGCTTAGTAGCGCAGGGGGGTCCGGGGCCTAGCACAGATACGCAGTATTTT CASSLVAQGGPGPSTDTQYF
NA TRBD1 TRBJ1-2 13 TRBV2 TGTGCCAGCAGCCGGGACAGTTCCTATGGCTACACCTTC CASSRDSSYGYTF
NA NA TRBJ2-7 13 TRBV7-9 TGTGCCAGCAGCTTAAGTAATGGGCGAGAGCAGTACTTC CASSLSNGREQYF
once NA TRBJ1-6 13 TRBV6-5 TGTGCCACGGAGGGGGGGGGACGATCACCCCTCCACTTT CATEGGGRSPLHF
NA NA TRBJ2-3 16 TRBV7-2 TGTGCCAGCAGCTTAGAAGGTCAGGGGAGAGTGGATACGCAGTATTTT CASSLEGQGRVDTQYF
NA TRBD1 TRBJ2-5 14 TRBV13 TGTGCCAGCAGAACCCTGGGGACAGGGGCGACCCAGTACTTC CASRTLGTGATQYF
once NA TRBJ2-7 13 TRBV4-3 TGCGCCAGCAGCCAAGATTCCGGGTACGAGCAGTACTTC CASSQDSGYEQYF